This note documents a single T cell receptor (beta chain) sequence. Its antigen remains unidentified. The source of the sample is a study of shared clonotypes between healthy human individuals. Overall study: Each donor contributed plates that comprised three CD4 naive, three CD4 memory, two CD8 naive and one CD8 memory. The study, taken as a whole, reports: Around 5% was the fraction of naive CD4 clonotypes found shared across a handful of donors.

Only in-frame clones appear in the TCRdb table, and some are missing; sequencing was by immunoSEQ multiplex PCR. In the table there are under 150,000 clones, about two thirds of which are singletons. The CDR3 runs 15 residues. V lost 6 bases and J lost 1, with 15 bases in between. CDR1 and CDR2 from the germline V gene are LNHDA and SQIVND (reference sequence). Material: memory CD8+ T cells sorted from blood. The subset here: CD45RO+ cells pooled with CCR7-negative TemRA cells. The J gene is TRBJ1-1, the V gene TRBV19; no clear D. This TCR derives from a woman aged 25 to 39 in good health. Here the CDR3 reads CASRVPLRANTEAFF. Written as DNA, the CDR3 is TGTGCCAGTAGGGTCCCGCTGCGGGCGAACACTGAAGCTTTCTTT.